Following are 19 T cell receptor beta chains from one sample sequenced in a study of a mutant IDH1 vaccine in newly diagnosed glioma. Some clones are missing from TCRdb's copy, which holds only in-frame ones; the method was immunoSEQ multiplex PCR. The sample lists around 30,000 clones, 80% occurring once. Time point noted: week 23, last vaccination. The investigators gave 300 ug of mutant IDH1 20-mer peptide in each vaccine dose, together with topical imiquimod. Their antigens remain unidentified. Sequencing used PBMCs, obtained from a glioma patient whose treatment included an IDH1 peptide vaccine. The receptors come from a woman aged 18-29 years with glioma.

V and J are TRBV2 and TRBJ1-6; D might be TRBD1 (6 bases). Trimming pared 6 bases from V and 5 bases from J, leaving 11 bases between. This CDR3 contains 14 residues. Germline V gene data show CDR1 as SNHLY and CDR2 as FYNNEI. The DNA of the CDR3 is TGTGCCAGCAGAAGACAGGAACATAATTCACCCCTCCACTTT. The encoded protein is CASRRQEHNSPLHF.

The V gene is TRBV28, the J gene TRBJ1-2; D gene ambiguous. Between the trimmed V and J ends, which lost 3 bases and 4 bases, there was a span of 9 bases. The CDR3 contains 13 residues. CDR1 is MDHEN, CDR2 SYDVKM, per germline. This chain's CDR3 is CASSFSELYGYTF. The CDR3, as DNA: TGTGCCAGCAGTTTCTCTGAGCTCTATGGCTACACCTTC.

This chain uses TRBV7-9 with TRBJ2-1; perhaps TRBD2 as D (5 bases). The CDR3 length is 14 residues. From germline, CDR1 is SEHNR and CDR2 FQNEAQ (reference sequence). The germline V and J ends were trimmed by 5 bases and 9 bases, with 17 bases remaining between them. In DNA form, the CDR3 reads TGTGCCAGCAGCATAGGACGGGATGAGGGTGAGCAGTTCTTC. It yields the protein CASSIGRDEGEQFF.

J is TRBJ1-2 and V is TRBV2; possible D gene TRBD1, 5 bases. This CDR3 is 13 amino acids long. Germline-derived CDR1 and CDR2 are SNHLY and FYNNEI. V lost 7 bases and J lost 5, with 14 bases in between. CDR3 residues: CASKRDQLYGYTF. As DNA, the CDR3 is TGTGCCAGCAAGAGGGACCAACTTTATGGCTACACCTTC.

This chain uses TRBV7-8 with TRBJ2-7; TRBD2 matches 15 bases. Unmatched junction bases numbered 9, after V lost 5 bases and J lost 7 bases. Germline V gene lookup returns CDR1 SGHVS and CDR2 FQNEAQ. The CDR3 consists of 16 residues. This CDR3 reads CASSPRTSGRAGEQYF. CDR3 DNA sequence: TGTGCCAGCAGCCCCCGGACTAGCGGGAGGGCGGGTGAGCAGTACTTC.

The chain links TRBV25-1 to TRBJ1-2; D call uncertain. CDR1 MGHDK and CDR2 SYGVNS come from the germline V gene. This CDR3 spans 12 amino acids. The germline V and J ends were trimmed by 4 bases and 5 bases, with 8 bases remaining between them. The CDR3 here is CASSASGYGYTF. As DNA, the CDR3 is TGTGCCAGCAGTGCGAGTGGGTATGGCTACACCTTC.

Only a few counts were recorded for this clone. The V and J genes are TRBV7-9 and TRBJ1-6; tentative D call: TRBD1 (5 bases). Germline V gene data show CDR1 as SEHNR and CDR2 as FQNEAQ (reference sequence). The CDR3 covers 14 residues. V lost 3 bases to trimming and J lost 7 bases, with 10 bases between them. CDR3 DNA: TGTGCCAGCAGCTTCGACAGCGTAAATTCACCCCTCCACTTT. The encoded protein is CASSFDSVNSPLHF.

CDR3 DNA sequence: TGTGCCAGCAGCTTGGGTTCCGGCTCCTACGAGCAGTACTTC. Its translation is CASSLGSGSYEQYF. This rearrangement joins TRBV7-2 to TRBJ2-7; the D is unclear. Trimming removed 3 bases at V and 0 bases at J, with 9 bases between. This CDR3 has 14 amino acids. Per the germline V gene, CDR1 is SGHTA and CDR2 is FQGNSA. Together with reference TRBV7-2 and TRBJ2-7, the CDR3 gives the full variable domain: GAGVSQSPSNKVTEKGKDVELRCDPISGHTALYWYRQSLGQGLEFLIYFQGNSAPDKSGLPSDRFSAERTGGSVSTLTIQRTQQEDSAVYLCASSLGSGSYEQYFGPGTRLTVT.

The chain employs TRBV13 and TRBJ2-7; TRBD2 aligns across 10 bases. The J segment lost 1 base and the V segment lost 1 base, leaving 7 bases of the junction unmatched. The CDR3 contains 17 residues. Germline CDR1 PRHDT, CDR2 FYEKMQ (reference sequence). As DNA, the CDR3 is TGTGCCAGCAGCTTAGTCCTAAGCGGGGGGGGATCCTACGAGCAGTACTTC. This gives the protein CASSLVLSGGGSYEQYF.

The DNA of the CDR3 is TGTGCCAGCAGTTATAGGTCAGATGAAAAACTGTTTTTT. This translates into CASSYRSDEKLFF. This chain joins TRBV7-8 and TRBJ1-4; no reliable D call. V was pared by 6 bases and J by 6 bases, with 11 bases between. The length of the CDR3 is 13 residues. Per germline, CDR1 SGHVS and CDR2 FQNEAQ.

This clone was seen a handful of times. Here the CDR3 DNA reads TGTGCCTCCCGGGCACAGCCGAACACTGAAGCTTTCTTT. Its translation: CASRAQPNTEAFF. The V call is TRBV30, the J call TRBJ1-1, with no clear D. CDR1 and CDR2 from the germline V gene are GTSNPN and SVGIG (reference sequence). Deletions cut 7 bases from V and 1 base from J, with 13 bases between. This CDR3 contains 13 residues. Based on the CDR3 plus reference TRBV30 and TRBJ1-1, the full variable domain is SQTIHQWPATLVQPVGSPLSLECTVEGTSNPNLYWYRQAAGRGLQLLFYSVGIGQISSEVPQNLSASRPQDRQFILSSKKLLLSDSGFYLCASRAQPNTEAFFGQGTRLTVV.

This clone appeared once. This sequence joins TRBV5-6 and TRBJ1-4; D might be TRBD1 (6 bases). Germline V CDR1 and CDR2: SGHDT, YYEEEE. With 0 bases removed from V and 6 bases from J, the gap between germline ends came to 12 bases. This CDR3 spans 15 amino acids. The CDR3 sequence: CASSLGKDSDEKLFF. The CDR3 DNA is TGTGCCAGCAGCTTGGGCAAGGACAGTGATGAAAAACTGTTTTTT.

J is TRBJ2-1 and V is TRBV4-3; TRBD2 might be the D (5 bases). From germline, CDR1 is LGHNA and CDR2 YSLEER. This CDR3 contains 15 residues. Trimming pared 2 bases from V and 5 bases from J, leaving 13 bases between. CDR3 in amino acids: CASSQTLSANNEQFF. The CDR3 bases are TGCGCCAGCAGCCAAACCCTTAGCGCGAACAATGAGCAGTTCTTC.

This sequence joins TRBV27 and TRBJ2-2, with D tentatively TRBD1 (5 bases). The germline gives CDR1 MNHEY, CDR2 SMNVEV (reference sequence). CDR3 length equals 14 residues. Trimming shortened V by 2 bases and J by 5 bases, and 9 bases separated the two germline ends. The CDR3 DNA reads TGTGCCAGCAGTTTAGTACAGGCGACCGGGGAGCTGTTTTTT. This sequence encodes CASSLVQATGELFF.

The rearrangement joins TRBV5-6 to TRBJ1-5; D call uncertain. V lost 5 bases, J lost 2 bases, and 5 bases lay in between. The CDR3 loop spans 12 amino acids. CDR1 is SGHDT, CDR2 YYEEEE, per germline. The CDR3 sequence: CASSSGNQPQHF. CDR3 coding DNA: TGTGCCAGCAGTTCCGGCAATCAGCCCCAGCATTTT.

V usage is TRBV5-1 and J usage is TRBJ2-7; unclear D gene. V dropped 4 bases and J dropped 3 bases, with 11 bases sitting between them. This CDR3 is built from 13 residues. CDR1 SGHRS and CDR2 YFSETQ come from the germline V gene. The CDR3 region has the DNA TGCGCCAGCAGCGCCACATTAGACTACGAGCAGTACTTC. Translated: CASSATLDYEQYF.

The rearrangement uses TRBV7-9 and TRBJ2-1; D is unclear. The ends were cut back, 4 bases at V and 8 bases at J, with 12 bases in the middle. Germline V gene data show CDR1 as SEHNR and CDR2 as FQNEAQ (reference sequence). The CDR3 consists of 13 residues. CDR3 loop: CASSSSRWDEQFF. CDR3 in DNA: TGTGCCAGCAGCTCTTCTCGTTGGGATGAGCAGTTCTTC.

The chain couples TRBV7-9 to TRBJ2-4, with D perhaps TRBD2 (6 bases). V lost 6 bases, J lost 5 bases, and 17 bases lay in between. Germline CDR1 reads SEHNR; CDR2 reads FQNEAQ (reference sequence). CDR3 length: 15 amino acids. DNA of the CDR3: TGTGCCAGCAGTCGGCCGGGAGCGGCACAAAACATTCAGTACTTC. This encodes CASSRPGAAQNIQYF. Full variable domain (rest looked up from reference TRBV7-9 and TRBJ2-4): DTGVSQNPRHKITKRGQNVTFRCDPISEHNRLYWYRQTLGQGPEFLTYFQNEAQLEKSRLLSDRFSAERPKGSFSTLEIQRTEQGDSAMYLCASSRPGAAQNIQYFGAGTRLSVL.

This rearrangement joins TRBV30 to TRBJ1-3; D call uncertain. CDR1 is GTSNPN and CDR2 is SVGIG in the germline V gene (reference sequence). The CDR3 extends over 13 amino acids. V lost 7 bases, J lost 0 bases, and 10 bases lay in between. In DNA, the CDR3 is TGTGCCTCCGCCGGGTTCTCTGGAAACACCATATATTTT. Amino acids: CASAGFSGNTIYF.